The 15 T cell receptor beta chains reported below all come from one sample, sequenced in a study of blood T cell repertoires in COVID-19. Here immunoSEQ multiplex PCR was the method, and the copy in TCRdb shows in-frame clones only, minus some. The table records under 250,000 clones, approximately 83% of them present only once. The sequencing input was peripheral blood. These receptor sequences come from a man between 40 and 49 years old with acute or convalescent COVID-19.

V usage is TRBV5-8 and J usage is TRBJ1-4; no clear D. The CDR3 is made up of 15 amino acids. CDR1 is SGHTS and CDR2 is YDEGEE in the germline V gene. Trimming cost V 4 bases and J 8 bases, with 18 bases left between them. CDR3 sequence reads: CASSGVGVRREKLFF. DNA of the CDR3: TGTGCCAGCAGCGGAGTGGGAGTCCGTCGGGAAAAACTGTTTTTT.

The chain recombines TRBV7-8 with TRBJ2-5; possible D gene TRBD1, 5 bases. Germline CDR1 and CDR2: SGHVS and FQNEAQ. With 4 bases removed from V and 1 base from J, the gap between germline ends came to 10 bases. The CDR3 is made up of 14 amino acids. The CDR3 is CASSSTGLQETQYF. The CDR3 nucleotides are TGTGCCAGCAGCTCAACAGGTCTCCAAGAGACCCAGTACTTC.

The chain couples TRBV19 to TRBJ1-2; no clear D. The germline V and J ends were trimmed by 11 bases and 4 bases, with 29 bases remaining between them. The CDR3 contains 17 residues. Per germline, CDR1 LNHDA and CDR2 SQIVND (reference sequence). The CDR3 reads CASLPSHSPLLGYGYTF. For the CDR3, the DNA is TGTGCCTCCCTCCCTTCGCACAGCCCCCTGTTGGGCTATGGCTACACCTTC.

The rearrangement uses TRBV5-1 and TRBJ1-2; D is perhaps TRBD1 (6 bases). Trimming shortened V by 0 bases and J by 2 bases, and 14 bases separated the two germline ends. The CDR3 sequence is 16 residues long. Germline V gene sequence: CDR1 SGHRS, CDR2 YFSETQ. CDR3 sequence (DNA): TGCGCCAGCAGCTTGGAGGGGGGGCTCTTGAACTATGGCTACACCTTC. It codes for CASSLEGGLLNYGYTF.

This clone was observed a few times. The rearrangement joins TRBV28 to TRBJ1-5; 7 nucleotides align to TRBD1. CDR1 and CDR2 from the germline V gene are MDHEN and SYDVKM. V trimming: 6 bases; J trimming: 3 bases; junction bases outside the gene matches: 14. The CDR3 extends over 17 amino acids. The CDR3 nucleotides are TGTGCCAGCAGATTGACCCCTTACAGGGGCTTCAATCAGCCCCAGCATTTT. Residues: CASRLTPYRGFNQPQHF. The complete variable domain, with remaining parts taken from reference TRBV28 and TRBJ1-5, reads DVKVTQSSRYLVKRTGEKVFLECVQDMDHENMFWYRQDPGLGLRLIYFSYDVKMKEKGDIPEGYSVSREKKERFSLILESASTNQTSMYLCASRLTPYRGFNQPQHFGDGTRLSIL.

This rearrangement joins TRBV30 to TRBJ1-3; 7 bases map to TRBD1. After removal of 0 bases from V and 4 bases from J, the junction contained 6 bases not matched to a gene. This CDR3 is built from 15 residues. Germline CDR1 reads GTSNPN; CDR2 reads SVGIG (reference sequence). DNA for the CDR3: TGTGCCTGGAGTGTACTCGGACAGGCCGGAAACACCATATATTTT. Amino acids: CAWSVLGQAGNTIYF.

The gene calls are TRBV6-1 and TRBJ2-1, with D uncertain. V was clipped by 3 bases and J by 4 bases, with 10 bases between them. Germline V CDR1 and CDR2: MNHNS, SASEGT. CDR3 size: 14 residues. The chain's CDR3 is CASSELHHYNEQFF. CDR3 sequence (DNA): TGTGCCAGCAGTGAGTTACACCATTACAATGAGCAGTTCTTC.

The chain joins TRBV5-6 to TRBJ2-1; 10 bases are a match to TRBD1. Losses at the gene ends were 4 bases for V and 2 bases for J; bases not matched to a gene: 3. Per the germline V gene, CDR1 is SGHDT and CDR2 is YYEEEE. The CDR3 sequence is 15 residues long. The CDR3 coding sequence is TGTGCCAGCAGCAGGGACAGGGGCGCCTACAATGAGCAGTTCTTC. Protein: CASSRDRGAYNEQFF.

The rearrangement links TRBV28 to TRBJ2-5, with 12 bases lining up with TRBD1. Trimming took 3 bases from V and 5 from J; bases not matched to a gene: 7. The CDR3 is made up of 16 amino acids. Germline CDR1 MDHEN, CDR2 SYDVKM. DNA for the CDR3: TGTGCCAGCAGTTTCCCGGGACAGGGGGCGCGGGAGACCCAGTACTTC. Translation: CASSFPGQGARETQYF.

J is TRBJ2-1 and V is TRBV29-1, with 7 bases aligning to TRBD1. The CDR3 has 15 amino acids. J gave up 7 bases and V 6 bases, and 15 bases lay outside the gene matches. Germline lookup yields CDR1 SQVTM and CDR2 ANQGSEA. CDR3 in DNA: TGCAGCGTCGCAGGGACAGCTGGGAAGAGGAATGAGCAGTTCTTC. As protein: CSVAGTAGKRNEQFF.

The CDR3 coding sequence is TGTGCCAGATTCGAACGGAGACAGGGGATGAGTTCAGATACGCAGTATTTT. Translating it yields CARFERRQGMSSDTQYF. The chain recombines TRBV3-1 (or the pseudogene TRBV3-2) with TRBJ2-3; TRBD1 aligns across 8 bases. CDR1 is LGHDT and CDR2 is YNNKEL in the germline V gene (reference sequence). This CDR3 comprises 17 residues. Trimming at V came to 9 bases and at J to 4 bases, leaving 18 bases not matched to a gene.

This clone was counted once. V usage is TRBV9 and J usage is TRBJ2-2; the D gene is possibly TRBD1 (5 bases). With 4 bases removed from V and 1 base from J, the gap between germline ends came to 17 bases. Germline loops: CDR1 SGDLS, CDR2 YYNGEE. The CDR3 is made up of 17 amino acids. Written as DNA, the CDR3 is TGTGCCAGCAGCTCCCGTATAGGGGCGCAGAACACCGGGGAGCTGTTTTTT. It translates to CASSSRIGAQNTGELFF.

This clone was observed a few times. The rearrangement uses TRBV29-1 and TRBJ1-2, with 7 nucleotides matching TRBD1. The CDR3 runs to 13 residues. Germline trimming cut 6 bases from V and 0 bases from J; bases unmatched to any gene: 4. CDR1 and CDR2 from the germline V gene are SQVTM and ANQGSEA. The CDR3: CSVGQASNYGYTF. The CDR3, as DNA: TGCAGCGTCGGACAGGCCTCTAACTATGGCTACACCTTC.

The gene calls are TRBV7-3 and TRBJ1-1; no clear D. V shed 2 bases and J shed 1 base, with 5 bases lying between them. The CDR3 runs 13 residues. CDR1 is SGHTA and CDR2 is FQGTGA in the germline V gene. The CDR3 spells CASSLLSNTEAFF. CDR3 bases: TGTGCCAGCAGCTTACTATCGAACACTGAAGCTTTCTTT.

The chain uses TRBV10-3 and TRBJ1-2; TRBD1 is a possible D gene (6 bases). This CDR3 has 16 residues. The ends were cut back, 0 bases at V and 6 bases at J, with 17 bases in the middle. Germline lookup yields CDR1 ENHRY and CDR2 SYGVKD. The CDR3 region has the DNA TGTGCCATCAGTGAGTCGATTGGGCGGGCAGGGGATGGCTACACCTTC. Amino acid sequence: CAISESIGRAGDGYTF.